This TCR beta chain was obtained from a study of vaccination and CD4 T cells after COVID-19. Looking at the study overall: Post-COVID sampling occurred a median 101 days after diagnosis (range 35 to 161).

Treatment noted: roughly 10-day PBMC culture with coronavirus spike peptide pools or control peptides (ViraFEST assay). There were positive PCR dates ranging from March to December 2020, all predating US Alpha, Beta and Delta variants. With fresh IL-2 medium, half the medium was replaced on days 3 and 7. An Oncomine TCR Beta short-read assay was used to sequence the DNA from cultured CD4+ T cells. Cultured CD4+ T cells were the source of extracted genomic DNA. From the PCR reads, TCRdb called clonotypes with MiXCR, one entry per CDR3 protein. This table has over 10,000 distinct CDR3 sequences, about three fifths appearing once. The ends lost 5 bases at V and 2 bases at J; junction bases unmatched: 2. The CDR3 length is 14 residues. Germline V gene sequence: CDR1 SNHLY, CDR2 FYNNEI. About this clonotype: Its antigen is still unknown.

The clonotype originates from a human donor who had recovered from COVID-19. This sequence joins TRBV2 and TRBJ2-1; 8 nucleotides align to TRBD1. Sequenced material: CD4+ T cells from blood, cultured in vitro. In DNA, the CDR3 is TGTGCCAGCAGTCCGGACAGGGCCTACAATGAGCAGTTCTTC. Protein sequence: CASSPDRAYNEQFF. The variable domain in full, completed from reference TRBV2 and TRBJ2-1, reads EPEVTQTPSHQVTQMGQEVILRCVPISNHLYFYWYRQILGQKVEFLVSFYNNEISEKSEIFDDQFSVERPDGSNFTLKIRSTKLEDSAMYFCASSPDRAYNEQFFGPGTRLTVL.